This T cell receptor beta chain is drawn from a study of regulatory T cells in long-lasting Graves disease. Building the TCR beta libraries relied on iRepertoire HTBI primers, and CDR3 regions underwent Arm-PCR. TCRdb called the multiplex PCR reads again in MiXCR, with one record for every CDR3 protein. The sample holds 400,000 to 500,000 distinct CDR3 sequences, around a fifth seen once. Sample time point: persistent/refractory GD, antithyroid drugs over 5 years with positive TRAb. PBMC-extracted RNA yielded the TCR library. A blood draw put around 9 milliliters of peripheral blood into EDTA tubes. This CDR3 has 13 amino acids. The ends were cut back, 3 bases at V and 4 bases at J, with 9 bases in the middle. Germline values: CDR1 MDHEN, CDR2 SYDVKM. At least ten counts were recorded for this clonotype.

This TCR derives from a female donor with Graves disease. The chain couples TRBV28 to TRBJ2-5; D perhaps matches TRBD1 (6 bases). The specimen was peripheral blood mononuclear cells (PBMCs), collected when the disease was refractory, from a patient treated with antithyroid drugs. CDR3 loop: CASSFTGRETQYF. The CDR3, as DNA: TGTGCCAGCAGTTTCACAGGGCGAGAGACCCAGTACTTC.